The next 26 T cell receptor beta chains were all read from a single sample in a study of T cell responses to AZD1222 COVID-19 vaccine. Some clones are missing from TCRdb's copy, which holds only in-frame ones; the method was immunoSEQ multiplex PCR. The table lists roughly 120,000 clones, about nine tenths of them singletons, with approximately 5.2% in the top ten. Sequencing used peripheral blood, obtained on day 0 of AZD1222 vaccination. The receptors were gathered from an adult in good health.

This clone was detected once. CDR3 sequence: CASSFRDTQYF. Here the CDR3 DNA reads TGCGCCAGCAGCTTCCGAGATACGCAGTATTTT. The chain carries TRBV5-1 and TRBJ2-3; the D is unclear. Germline lookup yields CDR1 SGHRS and CDR2 YFSETQ. The germline V and J ends were trimmed by 2 bases and 5 bases, with 3 bases remaining between them. This CDR3 comprises 11 residues.

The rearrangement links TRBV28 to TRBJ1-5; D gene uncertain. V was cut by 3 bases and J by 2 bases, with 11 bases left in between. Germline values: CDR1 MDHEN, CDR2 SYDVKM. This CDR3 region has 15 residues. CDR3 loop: CASSLGQSGNQPQHF. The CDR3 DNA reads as TGTGCCAGCAGTTTGGGTCAGAGCGGCAATCAGCCCCAGCATTTT.

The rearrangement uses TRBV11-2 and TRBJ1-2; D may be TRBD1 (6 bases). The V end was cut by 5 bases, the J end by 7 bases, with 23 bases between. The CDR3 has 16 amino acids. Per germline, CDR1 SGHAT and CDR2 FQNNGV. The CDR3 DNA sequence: TGTGCCAGCAGCCCTCCCAGCGGCACAGGGAGGGGTGGCTACACCTTC. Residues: CASSPPSGTGRGGYTF.

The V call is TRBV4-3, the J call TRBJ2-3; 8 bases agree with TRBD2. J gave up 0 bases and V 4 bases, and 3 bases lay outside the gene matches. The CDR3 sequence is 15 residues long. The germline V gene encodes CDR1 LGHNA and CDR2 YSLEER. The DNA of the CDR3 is TGCGCCAGCAGCCTTCAGCGGGGGAGCACAGATACGCAGTATTTT. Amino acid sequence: CASSLQRGSTDTQYF.

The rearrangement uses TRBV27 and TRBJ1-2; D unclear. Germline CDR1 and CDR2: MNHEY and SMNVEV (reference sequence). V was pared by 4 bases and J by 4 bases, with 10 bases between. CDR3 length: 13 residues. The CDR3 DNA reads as TGTGCCAGCAGTTCTGGGGATGCCTATGGCTACACCTTC. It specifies CASSSGDAYGYTF.

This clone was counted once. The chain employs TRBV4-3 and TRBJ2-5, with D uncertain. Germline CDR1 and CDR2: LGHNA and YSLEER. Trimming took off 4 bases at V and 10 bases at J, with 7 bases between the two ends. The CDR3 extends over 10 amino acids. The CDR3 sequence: CASSPLGQYF. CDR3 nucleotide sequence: TGCGCCAGCAGCCCCCTAGGCCAGTACTTC.

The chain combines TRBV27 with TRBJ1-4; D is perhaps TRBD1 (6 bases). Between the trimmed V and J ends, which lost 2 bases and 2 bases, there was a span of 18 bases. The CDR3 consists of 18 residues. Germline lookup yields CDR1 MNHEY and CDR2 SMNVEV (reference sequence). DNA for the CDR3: TGTGCCAGCAGTTTAAAGTTGGGGGGGCGCGGGACTAATGAAAAACTGTTTTTT. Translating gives CASSLKLGGRGTNEKLFF.

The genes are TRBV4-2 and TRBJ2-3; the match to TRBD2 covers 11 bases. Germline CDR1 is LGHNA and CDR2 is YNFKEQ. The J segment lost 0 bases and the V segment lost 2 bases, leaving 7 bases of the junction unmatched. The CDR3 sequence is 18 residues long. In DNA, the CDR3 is TGTGCCAGCAGCCAAAGGGGACTAGCGGTACCTAGCACAGATACGCAGTATTTT. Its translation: CASSQRGLAVPSTDTQYF.

CDR3: CASRRGANYGYTF. For the CDR3, the DNA is TGTGCCAGCAGGAGGGGGGCGAACTATGGCTACACCTTC. The gene calls are TRBV2 and TRBJ1-2, with TRBD1 as a possible D gene (6 bases). The CDR3 sequence is 13 residues long. V was cut by 6 bases and J by 2 bases, with 10 bases left in between. Germline CDR1 and CDR2: SNHLY and FYNNEI.

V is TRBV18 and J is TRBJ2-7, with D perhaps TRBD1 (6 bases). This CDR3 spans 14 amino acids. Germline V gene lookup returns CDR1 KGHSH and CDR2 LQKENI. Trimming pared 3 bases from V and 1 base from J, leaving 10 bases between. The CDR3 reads CASSPRDMSYEQYF. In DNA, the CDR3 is TGTGCCAGCTCACCCCGGGACATGTCCTACGAGCAGTACTTC.

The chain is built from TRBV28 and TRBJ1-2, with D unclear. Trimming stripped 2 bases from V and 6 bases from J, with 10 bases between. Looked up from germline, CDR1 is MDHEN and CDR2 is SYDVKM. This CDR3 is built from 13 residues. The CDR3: CASSLDSMDGYTF. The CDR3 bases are TGTGCCAGCAGTTTAGACTCGATGGATGGCTACACCTTC.

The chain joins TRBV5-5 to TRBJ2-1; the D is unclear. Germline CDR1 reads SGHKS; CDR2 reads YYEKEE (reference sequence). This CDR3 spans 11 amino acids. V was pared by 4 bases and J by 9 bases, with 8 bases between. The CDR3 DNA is TGTGCCAGCAGCAAAATAGTTGAGCAGTTCTTC. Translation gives CASSKIVEQFF.

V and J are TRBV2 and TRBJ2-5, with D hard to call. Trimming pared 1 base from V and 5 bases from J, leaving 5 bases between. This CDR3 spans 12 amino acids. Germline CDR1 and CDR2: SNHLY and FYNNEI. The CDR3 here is CASSEVTETQYF. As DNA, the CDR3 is TGTGCCAGCAGTGAAGTAACGGAGACCCAGTACTTC.

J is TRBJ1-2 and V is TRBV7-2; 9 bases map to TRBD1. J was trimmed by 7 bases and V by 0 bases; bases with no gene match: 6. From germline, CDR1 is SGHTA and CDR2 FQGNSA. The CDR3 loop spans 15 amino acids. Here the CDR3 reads CASSLAGTGFGGYTF. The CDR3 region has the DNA TGTGCCAGCAGCTTAGCGGGGACAGGGTTCGGTGGCTACACCTTC.

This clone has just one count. This CDR3 reads CASSPRQGAIYEQYF. CDR3 bases: TGTGCCAGTAGCCCGCGACAGGGGGCGATCTACGAGCAGTACTTC. The chain recombines TRBV19 with TRBJ2-7; TRBD1 aligns across 10 bases. This CDR3 comprises 15 residues. With V trimmed by 6 bases and J by 3 bases, 8 bases remained unmatched. Germline CDR1 LNHDA, CDR2 SQIVND (reference sequence).

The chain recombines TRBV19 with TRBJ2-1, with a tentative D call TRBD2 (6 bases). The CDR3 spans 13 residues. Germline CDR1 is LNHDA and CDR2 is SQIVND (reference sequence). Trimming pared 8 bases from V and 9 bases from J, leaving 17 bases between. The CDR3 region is CASSMEGGGEQFF. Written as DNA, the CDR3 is TGTGCCAGTTCGATGGAGGGTGGAGGTGAGCAGTTCTTC. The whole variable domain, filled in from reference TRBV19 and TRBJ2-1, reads DGGITQSPKYLFRKEGQNVTLSCEQNLNHDAMYWYRQDPGQGLRLIYYSQIVNDFQKGDIAEGYSVSREKKESFPLTVTSAQKNPTAFYLCASSMEGGGEQFFGPGTRLTVL.

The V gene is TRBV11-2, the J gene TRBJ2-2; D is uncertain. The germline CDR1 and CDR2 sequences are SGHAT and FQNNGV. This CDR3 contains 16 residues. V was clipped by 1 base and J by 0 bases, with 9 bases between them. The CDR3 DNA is TGTGCCAGCAGCTTAGGTTCTTTCGCGAACACCGGGGAGCTGTTTTTT. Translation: CASSLGSFANTGELFF.

CDR3 nucleotides: TGTGCCAGCAGCGGTAACAACCGTTTTTCTGGAAACACCATATATTTT. It encodes CASSGNNRFSGNTIYF. V gene TRBV3-1 (or the pseudogene TRBV3-2) combines with J gene TRBJ1-3, with no clear D. V shed 5 bases and J shed 1 base, with 15 bases lying between them. The CDR3 consists of 16 residues. Germline CDR1 reads LGHDT; CDR2 reads YNNKEL (reference sequence).

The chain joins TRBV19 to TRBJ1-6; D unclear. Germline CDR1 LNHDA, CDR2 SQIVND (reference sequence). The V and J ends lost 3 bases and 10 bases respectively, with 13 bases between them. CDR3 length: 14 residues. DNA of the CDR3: TGTGCCAGTAGTATGGGTGGTTTCAGCTCACCCCTCCACTTT. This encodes CASSMGGFSSPLHF.

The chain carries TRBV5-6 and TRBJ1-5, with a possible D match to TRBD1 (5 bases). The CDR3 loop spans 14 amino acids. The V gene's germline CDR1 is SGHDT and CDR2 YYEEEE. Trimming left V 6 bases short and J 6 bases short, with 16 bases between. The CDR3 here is CASTDSGRGQPQHF. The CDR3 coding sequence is TGTGCCAGCACCGATTCGGGAAGGGGTCAGCCCCAGCATTTT.

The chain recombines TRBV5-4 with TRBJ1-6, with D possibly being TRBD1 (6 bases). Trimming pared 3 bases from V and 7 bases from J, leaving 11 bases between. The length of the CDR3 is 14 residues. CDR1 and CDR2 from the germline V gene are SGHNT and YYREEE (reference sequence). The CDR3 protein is CASSSQGGNSPLHF. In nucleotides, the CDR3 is TGTGCCAGCAGCTCGCAAGGGGGGAATTCACCCCTCCACTTT. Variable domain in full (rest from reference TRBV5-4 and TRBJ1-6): ETGVTQSPTHLIKTRGQQVTLRCSSQSGHNTVSWYQQALGQGPQFIFQYYREEENGRGNFPPRFSGLQFPNYSSELNVNALELDDSALYLCASSSQGGNSPLHFGNGTRLTVT.

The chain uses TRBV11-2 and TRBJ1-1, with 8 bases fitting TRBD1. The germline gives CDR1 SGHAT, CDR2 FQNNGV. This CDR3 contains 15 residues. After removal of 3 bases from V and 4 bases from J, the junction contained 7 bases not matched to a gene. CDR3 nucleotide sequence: TGTGCCAGCAGCTTCCTACAGGGGGGACCCACTGAAGCTTTCTTT. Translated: CASSFLQGGPTEAFF.

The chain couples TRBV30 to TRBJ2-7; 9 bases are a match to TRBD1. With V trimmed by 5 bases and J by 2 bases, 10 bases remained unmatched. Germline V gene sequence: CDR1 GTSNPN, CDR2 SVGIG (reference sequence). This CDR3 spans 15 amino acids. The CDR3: CAWVPPGTGPYEQYF. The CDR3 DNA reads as TGTGCCTGGGTACCCCCCGGGACAGGGCCCTACGAGCAGTACTTC.

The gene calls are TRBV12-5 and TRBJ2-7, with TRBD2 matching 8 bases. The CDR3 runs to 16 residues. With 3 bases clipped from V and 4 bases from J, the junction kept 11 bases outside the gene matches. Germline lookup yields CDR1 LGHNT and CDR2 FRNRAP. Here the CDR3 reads CASGFERESHTYEQYF. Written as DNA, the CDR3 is TGTGCTAGTGGTTTCGAGCGGGAGTCCCACACTTACGAGCAGTACTTC.

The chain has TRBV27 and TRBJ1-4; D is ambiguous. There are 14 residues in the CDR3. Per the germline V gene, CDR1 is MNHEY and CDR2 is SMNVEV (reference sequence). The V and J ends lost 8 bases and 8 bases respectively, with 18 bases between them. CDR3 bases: TGTGCCAGCGGGTGGAAAAGAAATTCCGAAAAACTGTTTTTT. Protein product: CASGWKRNSEKLFF.

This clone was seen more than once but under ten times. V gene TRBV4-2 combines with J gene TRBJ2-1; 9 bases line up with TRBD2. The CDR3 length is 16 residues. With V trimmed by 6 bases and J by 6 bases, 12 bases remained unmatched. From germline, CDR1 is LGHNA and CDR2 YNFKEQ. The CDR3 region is CASRDVIAGVSNEQFF. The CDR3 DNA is TGTGCCAGCAGGGACGTGATAGCGGGAGTTTCCAATGAGCAGTTCTTC.